This TCR beta chain was identified during a study of blood T cell repertoires in COVID-19. Germline lookup yields CDR1 MGHRA and CDR2 YSYEKL. V lost 3 bases and J lost 1; bases outside the gene matches: 4. The CDR3 totals 15 residues. TCRdb's table, derived via immunoSEQ multiplex PCR, lists solely in-frame clones and lacks some. The sample yields around 330,000 clones, around nine tenths seen once. As concerns this clone: At the DNA level, this CDR3 is encoded by other sequences in the same sample as well.

Sequenced: peripheral blood. The chain joins TRBV4-1 to TRBJ2-7; 9 bases fit TRBD1. The TCR originated in a woman in her 50s with active or convalescent COVID-19. CDR3 sequence (DNA): TGCGCCAGCAGCCAGGGACAGGGAGCTTCCTACGAGCAGTACTTC. Residues: CASSQGQGASYEQYF.